This T cell receptor beta chain was recovered during a study of CD8+ T cells in alopecia areata. Study observations and caveats: Scalp samples also yield sequences from resident alphabeta T cells of normal skin.

Sample treatment: oral pan-JAK inhibitor, 5-10 mg twice daily. Extracted RNA was reverse transcribed into cDNA, the sequencing template. Using immunoSEQ multiplex PCR, the repertoire was profiled, and TCRdb retains in-frame clones only, with some absent. The sample holds 110,000 to 150,000 clones, 50% to 65% seen once. J was trimmed by 4 bases and V by 2 bases; bases with no gene match: 5. In germline, CDR1 is MNHEY, CDR2 SMNVEV (reference sequence). CDR3 length equals 16 residues. On this clone itself: Antigen specificity is unknown.

This chain joins TRBV27 and TRBJ2-1; 10 bases fit TRBD2. The source of this sequence is a human donor with alopecia areata. The sample consisted of CD8+ T cells sorted from blood, taken at week 4, from a patient treated with tofacitinib. CDR3 DNA sequence: TGTGCCAGCAGTTTAGGTAGCGGGGGGCCGTACAATGAGCAGTTCTTC. Translating it yields CASSLGSGGPYNEQFF.